The rows below give T cell receptor beta chains drawn from one sample of a study of Ad26.COV2.S vaccination and SARS-CoV-2 variants. The protocol was immunoSEQ multiplex PCR, while the TCRdb copy is restricted to in-frame clones and leaves out a portion. Among roughly 420,000 clones, roughly 89% were seen once, and the ten largest hold 2.5%. Specimen: peripheral blood, collected in a trial of Ad26.COV2.S vaccine versus placebo. The receptor set was obtained from a person aged 18-60 years who received the Ad26.COV2.S COVID-19 vaccine or a placebo. CDR3s include the opening cysteine and the closing phenylalanine or tryptophan. The D gene is left open where the match is weak. Clone size is given for some rows only: seen once, a few or many times, or a class if the clone is expanded.

j_call,cdr3_length,d_call,clone_size,v_call,cdr3_nt,cdr3_aa
TRBJ1-1,15,NA,NA,TRBV28,TGTGCCAGCAGTTTTGGCGGGGTTATGAACACTGAAGCTTTCTTT,CASSFGGVMNTEAFF
TRBJ1-2,13,NA,NA,TRBV19,TGTGCCAGTAGTATAAGTGAACACTATGGCTACACCTTC,CASSISEHYGYTF
TRBJ2-7,19,TRBD2,NA,TRBV4-2,TGTGCCAGCAGCCAAGAATACCTAGCGGGGGACCCCTCGAACTACGAGCAGTACTTC,CASSQEYLAGDPSNYEQYF
TRBJ2-3,12,NA,NA,TRBV18,TGTGCCAGCTCAATGGGGCAAGATACGCAGTATTTT,CASSMGQDTQYF
TRBJ2-2,16,TRBD1,once,TRBV27,TGTGCCAGCAGTTTAATGGGACAGGGAGGCACCGGGGAGCTGTTTTTT,CASSLMGQGGTGELFF
TRBJ2-3,18,TRBD2,NA,TRBV28,TGTGCCAGCAGTTCCAACCCGGGACTAGCGGGGAGCACAGATACGCAGTATTTT,CASSSNPGLAGSTDTQYF
TRBJ2-6,19,NA,NA,TRBV7-3,TGTGCCAGCAGCTTAACGGGGGGGACAGCCCTCTCTGGGGCCAACGTCCTGACTTTC,CASSLTGGTALSGANVLTF
TRBJ1-4,14,NA,NA,TRBV4-3,TGCGCCAGCAGCCAAGATGTGGGGGATGAAAAACTGTTTTTT,CASSQDVGDEKLFF
TRBJ2-3,13,NA,NA,TRBV18,TGTGCCAGCTCACCAGGGCTTGAAGATACGCAGTATTTT,CASSPGLEDTQYF
TRBJ2-1,13,NA,NA,TRBV6-5,TGTGCCAGCAGTCCCCCTCGTAGCGATGAGCAGTTCTTC,CASSPPRSDEQFF
TRBJ1-1,15,NA,NA,TRBV6-5,TGTGCCAGCAGTAACGCAAACGGGAGGAGAACTGAAGCTTTCTTT,CASSNANGRRTEAFF
TRBJ1-2,15,TRBD1,NA,TRBV6-5,TGTGCCAGCAGTTACCTGGACAGGGCCCTCTATGGCTACACCTTC,CASSYLDRALYGYTF
TRBJ2-1,14,TRBD1,NA,TRBV5-1,TGCGCCAGCAGCTTGCCTCACGCAGGGGGTGAGCAGTTCTTC,CASSLPHAGGEQFF
TRBJ2-7,13,NA,NA,TRBV6-2/TRBV6-3,TGTGCCAGCAGTTATTGGCAATCGGAGTTCCGTTACTTC,CASSYWQSEFRYF
TRBJ2-3,15,TRBD2,NA,TRBV7-2,TGTGCCAGCAGCTTAGCGGGACTAGCATATGATACGCAGTATTTT,CASSLAGLAYDTQYF
TRBJ1-6,16,NA,once,TRBV7-2,TGTGCCAGCAGCTTAGTACACAGCTCCTATAATTCACCCCTCCACTTT,CASSLVHSSYNSPLHF
TRBJ2-1,19,NA,NA,TRBV24-1,TGTGCCACCAGTGATCCAAGGGGCCCTAGGCGGTTCGGCTACAATGAGCAGTTCTTC,CATSDPRGPRRFGYNEQFF
TRBJ2-5,12,NA,NA,TRBV15,TGTGCCACCAGCAAAAATGGAGAGACCCAGTACTTC,CATSKNGETQYF
TRBJ1-1,13,TRBD1,NA,TRBV7-2,TGTGCCAGCAGCTTAGAGCCCAGGGGGCAAGCTTTCTTT,CASSLEPRGQAFF
TRBJ2-3,13,NA,NA,TRBV7-8,TGTGCCAGCAGCCTCCCATACACAGATACGCAGTATTTT,CASSLPYTDTQYF
TRBJ2-2,15,TRBD1,NA,TRBV19,TGTGCCAGTAGCGCGTGGGACAGGGGGGACGGGGAGCTGTTTTTT,CASSAWDRGDGELFF
TRBJ2-5,14,NA,once,TRBV27,TGTGCCAGCAGTCACGGGACCCGCGGAAAGACCCAGTACTTC,CASSHGTRGKTQYF
TRBJ1-2,12,TRBD1,NA,TRBV2,TGTGCCAGCTCCGACAGGGGTAGAGGCTACACCTTC,CASSDRGRGYTF
TRBJ1-6,14,NA,few,TRBV2,TGTGCCAGCGGGGAGTCTTTTGGGGATTCACCCCTCCACTTT,CASGESFGDSPLHF
TRBJ2-5,14,TRBD1,NA,TRBV19,TGTGCCAGTAGCATGGACAGGGGAGGGGAGACCCAGTACTTC,CASSMDRGGETQYF
TRBJ2-3,14,NA,NA,TRBV5-1,TGCGCCAGCAGGAGAATAGAAGGCACAGATACGCAGTATTTT,CASRRIEGTDTQYF
TRBJ2-3,13,NA,NA,TRBV5-1,TGCGCCAGTTCTAGCTTTCCCACAGATACGCAGTATTTT,CASSSFPTDTQYF
TRBJ1-1,16,NA,NA,TRBV23-1,TGCGCCAGCATTACCAGGAGGGGGGTGAGGGCCACTGAAGCTTTCTTT,CASITRRGVRATEAFF
TRBJ2-5,17,TRBD2,once,TRBV7-2,TGTGCCAGCAGCTTAGTTAGGGGTAGCGGGAGTAGGGAGACCCAGTACTTC,CASSLVRGSGSRETQYF
TRBJ2-1,19,TRBD2,NA,TRBV5-1,TGCGCCAGCAGCCTTTACTCAAGAGGCGAGCGGGGCATCCACAATGAGCAGTTCTTC,CASSLYSRGERGIHNEQFF
TRBJ2-1,13,NA,NA,TRBV5-1,TGCGCCAGCAGCTTGGCTAGGTCCCGTGAGCAGTTCTTC,CASSLARSREQFF
TRBJ1-1,15,NA,NA,TRBV6-5,TGTGCCAGCAGTTCCGAGGGGGGGCGGGACACTGAAGCTTTCTTT,CASSSEGGRDTEAFF
TRBJ1-2,13,NA,NA,TRBV5-1,TGCGCCAGCAGCTTCGACACAAACTATGGCTACACCTTC,CASSFDTNYGYTF
TRBJ1-2,11,NA,NA,TRBV5-6,TGTGCCAGCAGCTGGTGGGGGGGCTACACCTTC,CASSWWGGYTF
TRBJ1-5,17,NA,NA,TRBV4-2,TGTGCCAGCAGCCAGGGCACAGGGCCGGGGTCGAATCAGCCCCAGCATTTT,CASSQGTGPGSNQPQHF
TRBJ2-7,15,TRBD1,NA,TRBV7-9,TGTGCCAGCAGCGCCGTGGACAGGGGCGCCTACGAGCAGTACTTC,CASSAVDRGAYEQYF
TRBJ1-2,14,TRBD1,NA,TRBV7-2,TGTGCCAGCAGCCCGACAGGGGGCATCTATGGCTACACCTTC,CASSPTGGIYGYTF
TRBJ2-1,15,NA,NA,TRBV4-3,TGCGCCAGCAGCCAAGAAAAATCAATGTTCAATGAGCAGTTCTTC,CASSQEKSMFNEQFF
TRBJ1-5,14,NA,NA,TRBV28,TGTGCCAGCAGTTTAAACCGGGCGGGACAGCCCCAGCATTTT,CASSLNRAGQPQHF
TRBJ2-3,17,TRBD2,NA,TRBV9,TGTGCCAGCAGCGTCAGCCCTAGCGGGAGAGGACGAGATACGCAGTATTTT,CASSVSPSGRGRDTQYF
TRBJ1-1,16,TRBD1,NA,TRBV4-1,TGCGCCAGCGGGGGACAGGGGGCTATCCCGGGCCTTGAAGCTTTCTTT,CASGGQGAIPGLEAFF
TRBJ2-2,13,NA,NA,TRBV7-8,TGTGCCAGCAGCTTAACAGGGCCCGGGGAGCTGTTTTTT,CASSLTGPGELFF
TRBJ1-3,15,NA,NA,TRBV15,TGTGCCACCAGCAGAGAGGGGGGCTCTGGAAACACCATATATTTT,CATSREGGSGNTIYF
TRBJ1-2,15,TRBD1,NA,TRBV4-1,TGCGCCAGCAGCCAAGAAACAACAGGGGTTCGGGGCTACACCTTT,CASSQETTGVRGYTF
TRBJ1-5,16,NA,NA,TRBV7-8,TGTGCCAGCAGCTTAGATACAGTACGCCAAAATCAGCCCCAGCATTTT,CASSLDTVRQNQPQHF
TRBJ2-3,18,TRBD2,NA,TRBV28,TGTGCCAGCAGTTTATGGACTAGCGGGGGGATTGGGTCAGATACGCAGTATTTT,CASSLWTSGGIGSDTQYF
TRBJ1-5,17,NA,NA,TRBV4-1,TGCGCCAGCAGCCAAGATTCCGGGACTCACGGCAATCAGCCCCAGCATTTT,CASSQDSGTHGNQPQHF
TRBJ2-3,17,TRBD2,once,TRBV4-3,TGCGCCAGCAGCCAATCACCGGGACTAGCGGTCGCAGATACGCAGTATTTT,CASSQSPGLAVADTQYF
TRBJ2-3,13,NA,NA,TRBV6-5,TGTGCCAGCAGTTACTCGATCGGAGGTACGCAGTATTTT,CASSYSIGGTQYF
TRBJ2-1,14,TRBD2,NA,TRBV11-3,TGTGCCAGCAGCTTAGTTACGGGACTAGAGAAGCAGTTCTTC,CASSLVTGLEKQFF
TRBJ1-1,15,NA,NA,TRBV7-2,TGTGCCAGCAGCTTAATGGGGAGCAGACGGACTGAAGCTTTCTTT,CASSLMGSRRTEAFF
TRBJ2-3,14,NA,NA,TRBV27,TGTGCCAGCAGTTACACAGAGTACACAGATACGCAGTATTTT,CASSYTEYTDTQYF
TRBJ2-5,15,NA,NA,TRBV6-5,TGTGCCAGCTCCCGAAGGAGGCAGACCCAAGAGACCCAGTACTTC,CASSRRRQTQETQYF